The next 20 T cell receptor beta chains were all read from a single sample in a study of shared clonotypes between healthy human individuals. Data came from immunoSEQ multiplex PCR; TCRdb stores just in-frame clones and leaves some out. Here the sample spans 1,500,000 or so clones, roughly 96% being singletons. Sequencing input: naive CD4+ T cells sorted from blood. As for subset: CD45RA+ positively selected. The receptors stem from a man younger than 40 in good health.

The CDR3 reads CASSPPETSGRIHEQYF. Here the CDR3 DNA reads TGTGCCAGCAGCCCACCGGAGACTAGCGGGAGGATCCACGAGCAGTACTTC. The V and J genes are TRBV5-4 and TRBJ2-7; 13 bases are shared with TRBD2. The CDR3 runs to 17 residues. With 4 bases clipped from V and 5 bases from J, the junction kept 12 bases outside the gene matches. Germline loops: CDR1 SGHNT, CDR2 YYREEE (reference sequence).

This chain links TRBV29-1 with TRBJ2-1; 8 nucleotides align to TRBD1. J lost 10 bases, V lost 5 bases, and 10 bases had no gene match. CDR3 length: 13 amino acids. Germline V gene sequence: CDR1 SQVTM, CDR2 ANQGSEA. The CDR3 protein is CSVKASGGEEQFF. The CDR3 DNA sequence: TGCAGCGTTAAAGCCTCAGGGGGCGAAGAGCAGTTCTTC.

V and J are TRBV7-9 and TRBJ2-1; TRBD2 matches at 8 bases. The V gene's germline CDR1 is SEHNR and CDR2 FQNEAQ (reference sequence). V was clipped by 0 bases and J by 0 bases; unmatched bases: 4. The CDR3 length is 17 residues. CDR3 loop: CASSLAVAGSSYNEQFF. The CDR3 DNA is TGTGCCAGCAGCTTAGCGGTAGCGGGGAGCTCCTACAATGAGCAGTTCTTC.

Concerning this clone: This sample also contains other DNA sequences that code for the same CDR3. V and J are TRBV28 and TRBJ2-7; 8 bases align to TRBD1. CDR3 length: 13 residues. The V and J ends lost 6 bases and 2 bases, in that order; junction bases with no gene match: 3. Germline V gene sequence: CDR1 MDHEN, CDR2 SYDVKM. CDR3 in amino acids: CASRGQGPYEQYF. CDR3 nucleotides: TGTGCCAGCAGAGGACAGGGACCCTACGAGCAGTACTTC.

This clone has only one observation. This chain uses TRBV25-1 with TRBJ2-5; D ambiguous. The germline V gene encodes CDR1 MGHDK and CDR2 SYGVNS. V lost 1 base and J 5 bases, leaving 14 bases between the germline ends. This CDR3 has 15 amino acids. The CDR3 spells CASSELRALGETQYF. The CDR3 DNA reads TGTGCCAGCAGTGAATTAAGGGCACTGGGGGAGACCCAGTACTTC.

The chain has TRBV28 and TRBJ2-2, with 12 bases fitting TRBD2. Germline V gives CDR1 MDHEN, CDR2 SYDVKM. The CDR3 loop spans 19 amino acids. J lost 4 bases, V lost 6 bases, and 15 bases had no gene match. The DNA for the CDR3 is TGTGCCAGCAGCCCCAAGTCTAGCGGGAGGGCCTTGACCACCGGGGAGCTGTTTTTT. Its protein product is CASSPKSSGRALTTGELFF.

The rearrangement links TRBV13 to TRBJ2-3, with 8 bases lining up with TRBD2. This CDR3 comprises 18 residues. V shed 2 bases, J shed 1 base, and the junction held 11 bases outside the gene matches. The germline V gene encodes CDR1 PRHDT and CDR2 FYEKMQ (reference sequence). CDR3 sequence reads: CASSLRSPSGFRTDTQYF. The CDR3, as DNA: TGTGCCAGCAGCTTACGGTCCCCTAGCGGGTTCCGCACAGATACGCAGTATTTT.

The chain uses TRBV5-1 and TRBJ1-3; maybe TRBD1 (6 bases). The CDR3 sequence is 17 residues long. V was clipped by 0 bases and J by 0 bases, with 13 bases between them. The V gene's germline CDR1 is SGHRS and CDR2 YFSETQ. In DNA form, the CDR3 reads TGCGCCAGCAGCTTGGTAGCCGGGACACGCTCTGGAAACACCATATATTTT. Translating gives CASSLVAGTRSGNTIYF.

The chain recombines TRBV10-3 with TRBJ1-1; possible D gene TRBD1, 5 bases. CDR1 and CDR2 from the germline V gene are ENHRY and SYGVKD. Trimming took 8 bases from V and 4 from J, leaving 14 bases between them. The length of the CDR3 is 13 residues. CDR3 DNA: TGTGCCATCGGGGACTTTGTGGCCACTGAAGCTTTCTTT. The encoded protein is CAIGDFVATEAFF.

This sequence joins TRBV29-1 and TRBJ2-1; 14 positions match TRBD2. The CDR3 extends over 14 amino acids. Germline lookup yields CDR1 SQVTM and CDR2 ANQGSEA. With 6 bases clipped from V and 7 bases from J, the junction kept 5 bases outside the gene matches. The CDR3 nucleotides are TGCAGCGTAGCGGGACTAGCGGGAGCTAATGAGCAGTTCTTC. Translated: CSVAGLAGANEQFF.

The chain joins TRBV5-1 to TRBJ2-1; perhaps TRBD2 as D (6 bases). Germline-derived CDR1 and CDR2 are SGHRS and YFSETQ. The CDR3 loop spans 19 amino acids. The V end lost 1 base, the J end lost 0 bases, and 20 bases lay between the germline ends. The CDR3 DNA follows: TGCGCCAGCAGCTTGTTTGTCCGGGAGAGTTTGATCTCCTACAATGAGCAGTTCTTC. It codes for CASSLFVRESLISYNEQFF.

CDR3 residues: CASSFRLGGELFF. The CDR3 DNA reads TGTGCCAGCAGTTTCCGGCTCGGCGGGGAGCTGTTTTTT. The V gene is TRBV27, the J gene TRBJ2-2; D is uncertain. V was trimmed by 3 bases and J by 7 bases, leaving 9 bases between them. CDR1 and CDR2 from the germline V gene are MNHEY and SMNVEV (reference sequence). There are 13 residues in the CDR3.

In its sample, this clone was seen once. The rearrangement joins TRBV10-2 to TRBJ2-1, with 7 bases matching TRBD1. The CDR3 contains 16 residues. With 5 bases clipped from V and 3 bases from J, the junction kept 10 bases outside the gene matches. Per the germline V gene, CDR1 is WSHSY and CDR2 is SAAADI. The CDR3 reads CASSPRRGINYNEQFF. The CDR3 DNA sequence: TGCGCCAGCAGTCCCCGCAGGGGGATAAACTACAATGAGCAGTTCTTC.

The rearrangement uses TRBV11-2 and TRBJ2-5; TRBD2 aligns across 7 bases. With V trimmed by 3 bases and J by 7 bases, 14 bases remained unmatched. The CDR3 sequence is 16 residues long. Germline CDR1 is SGHAT and CDR2 is FQNNGV. CDR3 nucleotides: TGTGCCAGCAGCTTCCCGGGGTCGGGAGGCTATGGGACCCAGTACTTC. Protein: CASSFPGSGGYGTQYF.

The chain is built from TRBV7-3 and TRBJ2-1; D ambiguous. V shed 1 base and J shed 2 bases, with 6 bases lying between them. Germline loops: CDR1 SGHTA, CDR2 FQGTGA. CDR3 length: 14 amino acids. CDR3 bases: TGTGCCAGCAGCTTAAGTGCGGCCTACAATGAGCAGTTCTTC. Residues: CASSLSAAYNEQFF.

The chain employs TRBV9 and TRBJ2-3, with 12 bases that match TRBD2. The V gene end was trimmed by 0 bases and the J gene end by 4 bases; junction bases not matched to a gene: 6. The CDR3 spans 17 residues. The germline V gene has CDR1 SGDLS and CDR2 YYNGEE. In DNA, the CDR3 is TGTGCCAGCAGCGTAGGGACTAGCGGGATCAGGGCAGATACGCAGTATTTT. It yields the protein CASSVGTSGIRADTQYF.

The CDR3 bases are TGTGCCAGCGGCGCTCGTAATTTGCGCAACTATGGCTACACCTTC. This gives the protein CASGARNLRNYGYTF. This chain uses TRBV6-5 with TRBJ1-2, with D unresolved. This CDR3 region has 15 residues. In germline, CDR1 is MNHEY, CDR2 SVGAGI. V was clipped by 8 bases and J by 2 bases, with 18 bases between them.

The chain uses TRBV11-2 and TRBJ2-2; D not resolved. The CDR3 consists of 12 residues. Germline CDR1 SGHAT, CDR2 FQNNGV. Trimming removed 7 bases at V and 3 bases at J, with 6 bases between. The CDR3 spells CASNIYTGELFF. As DNA, the CDR3 is TGTGCCAGCAACATATACACCGGGGAGCTGTTTTTT. The whole variable domain, remainder taken from reference TRBV11-2 and TRBJ2-2, is EAGVAQSPRYKIIEKRQSVAFWCNPISGHATLYWYQQILGQGPKLLIQFQNNGVVDDSQLPKDRFSAERLKGVDSTLKIQPAKLEDSAVYLCASNIYTGELFFGEGSRLTVL.

The chain recombines TRBV9 with TRBJ2-1; 7 bases agree with TRBD1. The CDR3 loop spans 14 amino acids. From germline, CDR1 is SGDLS and CDR2 YYNGEE. J was trimmed by 14 bases and V by 0 bases; bases with no gene match: 11. The CDR3 DNA reads as TGTGCCAGCAGCGTAGCCCTAGATCAGGGGGTGGAGTTCTTC. Protein: CASSVALDQGVEFF.

This chain joins TRBV7-9 and TRBJ2-3; the match to TRBD1 covers 9 bases. This CDR3 spans 18 amino acids. CDR1 and CDR2 (germline): SEHNR, FQNEAQ (reference sequence). After removal of 5 bases from V and 1 base from J, the junction contained 13 bases not matched to a gene. The chain's CDR3 is CASSRPPTDRGGTDTQYF. As DNA, the CDR3 is TGTGCCAGCAGCCGCCCGCCGACGGACAGGGGAGGCACAGATACGCAGTATTTT. Full variable domain (outside the CDR3, taken from reference TRBV7-9 and TRBJ2-3): DTGVSQNPRHKITKRGQNVTFRCDPISEHNRLYWYRQTLGQGPEFLTYFQNEAQLEKSRLLSDRFSAERPKGSFSTLEIQRTEQGDSAMYLCASSRPPTDRGGTDTQYFGPGTRLTVL.